The present T cell receptor beta chain was sequenced within a study of T cell repertoires in cytomegalovirus infection. Turning to the study itself: CMV epitopes in the study were HLA-C-restricted (recently identified) and HLA-B-restricted (well studied). General study results and limits: There were HLA-C-restricted CMV-specific TCR beta clonotypes dominating the ex vivo response.

TCRdb reprocessed the reads via MiXCR and lists one record per CDR3 protein. The data show fewer than 200,000 distinct CDR3 sequences, with about 22% seen just once and under 30% held by the top ten. This clonotype appeared a few times. Antigen unknown. The junction had 3 bases not matched to a gene; V was cut back by 5 bases and J by 4 bases. The CDR3 has 14 amino acids. From germline, CDR1 is SEHNR and CDR2 FQNEAQ (reference sequence). This clonotype was sampled from a human donor in good health (CMV status not recorded). Some clones in this sample may be carry-over from other donors' samples. The chain links TRBV7-9 to TRBJ1-5; 9 bases are shared with TRBD1. Sequencing was performed on CD8+ T cells from cultured PBMCs, taken from culture after CMV antigen stimulation. The CDR3 sequence: CASSGTGINQPQHF. CDR3 DNA: TGTGCCAGCAGCGGGACAGGGATAAATCAGCCCCAGCATTTT. Complete variable domain (other parts from reference TRBV7-9 and TRBJ1-5): DTGVSQNPRHKITKRGQNVTFRCDPISEHNRLYWYRQTLGQGPEFLTYFQNEAQLEKSRLLSDRFSAERPKGSFSTLEIQRTEQGDSAMYLCASSGTGINQPQHFGDGTRLSIL.